Listed below are T cell receptor beta chains from one sample, sequenced in a study of long-term antiretroviral therapy in people with HIV. Here immunoSEQ multiplex PCR was the method, and the copy in TCRdb shows in-frame clones only, minus some. The sample gives thousands of clones, around 77% of which show up once; approximately 14% is in the top ten. The source material was unsorted PBMCs, sampled 0.4 years before starting antiretroviral therapy. The source of these receptors is a man under 40 with HIV. The CDR3 runs from the conserved cysteine through the conserved F or W.

V gene,CDR3 protein
TRBV19,CASSPAPGQGVTSGGYEQYF
TRBV29-1,CSVFAAYEQYF
TRBV7-8,CASSPSLPGQYF
TRBV18,CASSPDIRNQPQHF
TRBV11-2,CASSLVSGLGGYTF
TRBV19,CASSPRGGLNTEAFF
TRBV7-8,CASSLLTVNTGELFF
TRBV5-4,CASSLLAGSNTEAFF
TRBV2,CASSVTGGTHGYTF
TRBV16,CASSQSYQGLSYGYTF
TRBV7-9,CASSFASSYEQYF
TRBV7-8,CASSFRIVDEQYF
TRBV27,CASRNSGTGGRSTGELFF
TRBV6-5,CASSYGDRDYGYTF
TRBV16,CASSQSQLNTEAFF
TRBV21-1,CASSKSPQGGSLNEKLFF
TRBV7-3,CASSFWTGSVNTEAFF
TRBV6-5,CASSSQGAAEKLFF
TRBV5-6,CASRSLGGGGYGYTF
TRBV7-9,CASSLLTGPGNTIYF
TRBV30,CAWSVRRLNTEAFF
TRBV5-4,CASSQRLQNTGELFF
TRBV7-7,CASSLALAGGEETQYF
TRBV5-1,CASSSYSGLEQYF
TRBV28,CASSLLDSSAYEQYF
TRBV28,CASSLLEGLPQHF
TRBV2,CASSEGTDSYNSPLHF
TRBV2,CASSEVAGGYEQYF
TRBV15,CATSRDHLRGNTEAFF
TRBV9,CASSSWDSSYNEQFF
TRBV7-9,CASSNGAENTGELFF